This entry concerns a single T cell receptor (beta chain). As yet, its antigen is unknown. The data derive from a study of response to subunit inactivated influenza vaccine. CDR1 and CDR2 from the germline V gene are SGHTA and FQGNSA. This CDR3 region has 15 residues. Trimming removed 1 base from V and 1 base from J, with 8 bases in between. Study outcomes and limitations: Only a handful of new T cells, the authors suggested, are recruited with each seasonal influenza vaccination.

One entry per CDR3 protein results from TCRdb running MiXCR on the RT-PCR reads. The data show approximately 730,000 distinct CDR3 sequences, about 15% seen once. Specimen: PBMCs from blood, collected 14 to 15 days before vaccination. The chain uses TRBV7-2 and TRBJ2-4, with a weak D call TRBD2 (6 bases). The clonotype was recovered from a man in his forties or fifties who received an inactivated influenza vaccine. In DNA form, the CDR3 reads TGTGCCAGCAGCTTAGGGGGACTTGCCAAAAACATTCAGTACTTC. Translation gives CASSLGGLAKNIQYF.